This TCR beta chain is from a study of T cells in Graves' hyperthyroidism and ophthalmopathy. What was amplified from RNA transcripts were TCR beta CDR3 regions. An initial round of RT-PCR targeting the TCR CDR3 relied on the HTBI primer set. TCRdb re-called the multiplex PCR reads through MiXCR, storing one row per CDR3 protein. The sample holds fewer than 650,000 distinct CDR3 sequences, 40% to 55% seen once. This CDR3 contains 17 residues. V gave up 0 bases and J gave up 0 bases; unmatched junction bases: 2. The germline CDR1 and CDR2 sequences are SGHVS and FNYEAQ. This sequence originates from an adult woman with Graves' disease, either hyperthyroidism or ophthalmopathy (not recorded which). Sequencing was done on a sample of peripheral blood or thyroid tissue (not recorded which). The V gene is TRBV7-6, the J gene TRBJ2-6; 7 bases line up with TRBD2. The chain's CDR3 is CASSLARGISGANVLTF. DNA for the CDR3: TGTGCCAGCAGCTTAGCGCGGGGGATCTCTGGGGCCAACGTCCTGACTTTC.